This TCR beta chain was identified during a study of blood T cell repertoires in COVID-19 (dated by TCRdb to the early 2020s). In terms of the full investigation: The collaborator samples originated in the United States, Italy and Spain and spanned the acute and convalescent phases of COVID-19. The material from the prospective study consisted of cDNA or gDNA derived from T cells, B-cell-depleted T cells, or PBMCs. Deeply sampled blood TCRbeta repertoires from subjects exposed to, actively infected with, or recovered from COVID-19 were included in the dataset. The repertoires were made available in a free public database intended to serve as a resource for research on the immune response to SARS-CoV-2. The samples were drawn from the first 160 participants of the ongoing ImmuneRACE study and from under 1,500 subjects provided by 6 global collaborators. The sample metadata nearly always contained a de-identified subject ID, COVID-19 status, age in years and sex. HLA class I and class II types, where available, came from metadata supplied by the sample provider rather than from assay-based typing.

Each collaborating institution followed its own protocols to collect whole blood in K2EDTA tubes. For TCRbeta analysis, collaborators shipped samples in one of three forms: frozen whole blood, isolated PBMCs, or DNA extracted from either of those sample types. The immunoSEQ Assay, a bias-controlled multiplex PCR, was used to amplify TCRbeta CDR3 regions from genomic DNA. The original pipeline was this. The number of nucleated cells in each sample was estimated by amplification of reference gene primers within the assay. Sequence reads were collapsed and filtered to measure the absolute abundance of every unique TCRbeta CDR3 rearrangement. For each sample, productive Simpson clonality was calculated as the square root of Simpson's diversity index over productive rearrangements. TCRdb stores this immuneACCESS table with in-frame sequences only. Part of the clones is absent; in the studies checked, under half of the shortfall reflects unresolved V genes, and no reason is known for the rest. The V and J calls and the clone size are those of that table, but D and trimming were determined from the DNA. Within this sample are nearly 45,000 clones, with around four fifths of them counted one time only. The top ten clones comprise over 40% of the sample.

Remarks on this clone: It has no known antigen specificity. Qualities for individual bases were not recorded, and no much larger clone is one base off.

Taken from cysteine to phenylalanine, the CDR3 has 19 residues. Of all the DNA, just the CDR3 is kept, 57 bases in frame from base 1. CDR1 is given as SGDLS and CDR2 as YYNGEE, both from the germline V gene. V trim: 3 bases; J trim: 1 base; unmatched bases: 14. Points the paper makes about the study in general: The amount of clinical and demographic metadata varied by source and participant and was provided uncurated.

The TCR sequence derives from a human donor in a cohort sampled during active COVID-19. The sequencing input was peripheral blood. The sequence joins TRBV9 to TRBJ2-5; 11 bases in between match TRBD2. The bases read TGTGCCAGCAGCGCCGTGACTAGCGGGGCTCCCGCCTCCCAAGAGACCCAGTACTTC. It encodes CASSAVTSGAPASQETQYF.